This T cell receptor beta chain was documented in a study of shared clonotypes between healthy human individuals. Trimming cost V 6 bases and J 6 bases; bases outside gene matches: 9. The CDR3 has 14 residues. Germline CDR1 reads MNHEY; CDR2 reads SVGAGI. About this clone itself: The antigen is undetermined.

The authors ran the assay at deep level. The sorted-subset replicate PCRs were given about 210 ng DNA, which is around 29,000 T cell genomes. Data came from immunoSEQ multiplex PCR; TCRdb stores just in-frame clones and leaves some out. The sample has some 1.1 million clones, 60% to 80% seen once. The study, taken as a whole, reports: Represented genetic and exposure-history diversity was restricted by having few donors.

This TCR was sampled from a man aged 18 to 29 in good health. Some clones in this sample may be carry-over from other donors' samples. The J gene is TRBJ1-2, the V gene TRBV6-5; 8 positions match TRBD1. The sample comprised memory CD4+ T cells from PBMCs. The subset: CD45RA-negative fraction. CDR3 sequence: CASSPRQGNDGYTF. The CDR3 DNA is TGTGCCAGCAGCCCCCGACAGGGGAATGATGGCTACACCTTC.